The 29 T cell receptor beta chains below were found in one sample sequenced in a study of shared clonotypes between healthy human individuals. Some clones are missing from TCRdb's copy, which holds only in-frame ones; the method was immunoSEQ multiplex PCR. The sample has around 1.1 million clones, around 78% seen once. Sequenced sample: memory CD4+ T cells from PBMCs. Subset meaning: CD45RA-negative fraction. These receptors were obtained from a man in his late teens or twenties in good health. Some clones in this sample may be carry-over from other donors' samples.

The V and J genes are TRBV23-1 and TRBJ1-5; 8 bases are shared with TRBD1. TRBV23-1 is flagged as an ORF with uncertain function. The CDR3 contains 16 residues. Trimming cost V 0 bases and J 8 bases; bases outside gene matches: 9. Here the CDR3 reads CASSQSSGGVDKPQHF. The CDR3 DNA reads TGCGCCAGCAGTCAATCTTCAGGGGGCGTGGATAAGCCCCAGCATTTT.

This chain joins TRBV28 and TRBJ2-2; the match to TRBD2 covers 7 bases. Germline V gene data show CDR1 as MDHEN and CDR2 as SYDVKM. V trimming: 2 bases; J trimming: 2 bases; junction bases outside the gene matches: 5. The CDR3 contains 16 residues. The CDR3 nucleotides are TGTGCCAGCAGTTTAGTGTCTAGCGGTAACACCGGGGAGCTGTTTTTT. Residues: CASSLVSSGNTGELFF.

The count of this clone is one. The chain employs TRBV2 and TRBJ2-7; TRBD2 aligns across 7 bases. V shed 7 bases and J 3 bases; nucleotides not matched to a gene: 9. CDR1 and CDR2 from the germline V gene are SNHLY and FYNNEI. The CDR3 sequence is 14 residues long. The CDR3, as DNA: TGTGCCAGCACCGGGCGTCGGGGGGACTACGAGCAGTACTTC. Translating it yields CASTGRRGDYEQYF.

The rearrangement joins TRBV11-2 to TRBJ2-3; D is unclear. V shed 1 base and J shed 10 bases, with 9 bases lying between them. The CDR3 totals 12 residues. Germline CDR1 SGHAT, CDR2 FQNNGV. CDR3 in amino acids: CASSLALSAQYF. CDR3 nucleotides: TGTGCCAGCAGCTTAGCTTTATCGGCGCAGTATTTT. The whole variable domain, remainder taken from reference TRBV11-2 and TRBJ2-3, is EAGVAQSPRYKIIEKRQSVAFWCNPISGHATLYWYQQILGQGPKLLIQFQNNGVVDDSQLPKDRFSAERLKGVDSTLKIQPAKLEDSAVYLCASSLALSAQYFGPGTRLTVL.

Comments on this clone: A much larger clone sits a single nucleotide away, making a read error possible. The CDR3, as DNA: TGTGCCAGCAGCTTGGGACAGGGCAAAGAGACCCAGTACTTC. It is translated as CASSLGQGKETQYF. This rearrangement joins TRBV5-4 to TRBJ2-5; 7 bases fit TRBD1. With 0 bases clipped from V and 3 bases from J, the junction kept 2 bases outside the gene matches. The CDR3 has 14 amino acids. From germline, CDR1 is SGHNT and CDR2 YYREEE (reference sequence).

The chain is built from TRBV27 and TRBJ2-6; 13 bases are a match to TRBD2. V gave up 5 bases and J gave up 0 bases; unmatched junction bases: 4. In germline, CDR1 is MNHEY, CDR2 SMNVEV (reference sequence). The CDR3 has 18 residues. The CDR3 nucleotides are TGTGCCAGCAGTCACGGACTAGCGGGGGTCTCTGGGGCCAACGTCCTGACTTTC. It translates to CASSHGLAGVSGANVLTF.

Remarks on this clone: Other nucleotide sequences in the sample specify the same CDR3. The genes are TRBV20-1 and TRBJ2-7; D remains unclear. CDR3 length equals 10 residues. Germline values: CDR1 DFQATT, CDR2 SNEGSKA (reference sequence). Between the trimmed V and J ends, which lost 6 bases and 2 bases, there was a span of 5 bases. In DNA form, the CDR3 reads TGCAGTGCGGGGACCTACGAGCAGTACTTC. Its translation is CSAGTYEQYF.

The chain uses TRBV19 and TRBJ1-4; D is undetermined. The CDR3 totals 16 residues. The V end was cut by 4 bases, the J end by 4 bases, with 16 bases between. Germline V lookup: CDR1 LNHDA, CDR2 SQIVND (reference sequence). CDR3 sequence reads: CASSTLWTEGNEKLFF. Here the CDR3 DNA reads TGTGCCAGTAGTACCCTATGGACGGAGGGTAATGAAAAACTGTTTTTT.

The chain carries TRBV2 and TRBJ1-4, with D possibly being TRBD1 (5 bases). V was pared by 4 bases and J by 7 bases, with 13 bases between. The germline V gene has CDR1 SNHLY and CDR2 FYNNEI. The CDR3 consists of 14 residues. CDR3 in DNA: TGTGCCAGCAGTGGGAGGGGCGGTGCTGAAAAACTGTTTTTT. Encoded protein: CASSGRGGAEKLFF.

The chain is built from TRBV27 and TRBJ1-1, with 11 bases aligning to TRBD1. Germline CDR1 and CDR2: MNHEY and SMNVEV (reference sequence). CDR3 length: 16 amino acids. After removal of 4 bases from V and 6 bases from J, the junction contained 10 bases not matched to a gene. CDR3 DNA sequence: TGTGCCAGCAGTTCCCGGGACAGGGGGTTGTTCGCTGAAGCTTTCTTT. Translation: CASSSRDRGLFAEAFF.

This sequence joins TRBV9 and TRBJ1-3; no definite D call. From germline, CDR1 is SGDLS and CDR2 YYNGEE. V gave up 0 bases and J gave up 3 bases, with 7 bases separating them. This CDR3 is built from 14 residues. CDR3 in DNA: TGTGCCAGCAGCGTAGACGCGAGTGGAAACACCATATATTTT. It translates to CASSVDASGNTIYF.

This clone was detected once. Because it lacks the conserved phenylalanine or tryptophan at the end, this CDR3 is likely a read error. The chain couples TRBV5-6 to TRBJ2-3; D gene unclear. The CDR3 contains 13 residues. Germline assignment: CDR1 SGHDT and CDR2 YYEEEE. Deletions cut 3 bases from V and 2 bases from J, with 7 bases between. The CDR3 loop reads CASSSRYTDTQYS. As DNA, the CDR3 is TGTGCCAGCAGCTCCAGATACACAGATACGCAGTATTCT.

CDR3 in amino acids: CASSLNRGAYEQYF. CDR3 DNA sequence: TGTGCCAGCAGCTTGAACAGGGGGGCCTACGAGCAGTACTTC. This chain links TRBV4-2 with TRBJ2-7, with TRBD1 matching 8 bases. The J segment lost 2 bases and the V segment lost 5 bases, leaving 5 bases of the junction unmatched. This CDR3 has 14 residues. Germline CDR1 LGHNA, CDR2 YNFKEQ.

On this clone itself: Other DNA sequences within the sample encode an identical CDR3. V usage is TRBV6-1 and J usage is TRBJ2-7; unclear D gene. The CDR3 runs to 10 residues. V was clipped by 3 bases and J by 7 bases, with 4 bases between them. The V gene's germline CDR1 is MNHNS and CDR2 SASEGT. The CDR3 loop is CASSDEEQYF. The CDR3 bases are TGTGCCAGCAGTGATGAAGAGCAGTACTTC.

The gene calls are TRBV4-3 and TRBJ2-7, with TRBD2 identical over 12 bases. The CDR3 loop spans 18 amino acids. Trimming at V came to 4 bases and at J to 2 bases, leaving 12 bases not matched to a gene. CDR1 and CDR2 (germline): LGHNA, YSLEER. The CDR3 sequence is CASSRKTMTSGGTYEQYF. DNA of the CDR3: TGCGCCAGCAGCCGCAAAACAATGACTAGCGGGGGAACCTACGAGCAGTACTTC.

The V and J genes are TRBV15 and TRBJ2-7, with a possible D match to TRBD2 (6 bases). The germline gives CDR1 LNHNV, CDR2 YYDKDF (reference sequence). Trimming pared 7 bases from V and 6 bases from J, leaving 31 bases between. The CDR3 has 18 residues. In nucleotides, the CDR3 is TGTGCCACCAAAATTCAAGAACCGGGGAGGAGGACGGGTGCCGAGCAGTACTTC. Protein product: CATKIQEPGRRTGAEQYF.

The chain recombines TRBV19 with TRBJ2-5; D tentatively reads TRBD1 or TRBD2 (6 bases each). V was cut by 1 base and J by 14 bases, with 17 bases left in between. The CDR3 is made up of 13 amino acids. Looked up from germline, CDR1 is LNHDA and CDR2 is SQIVND (reference sequence). CDR3 nucleotides: TGTGCCAGTAGTATAGGGGGGCCGGGACTTCCATACTTC. Amino acids: CASSIGGPGLPYF. Using reference TRBV19 and TRBJ2-5 for the parts outside the CDR3, the full variable domain is DGGITQSPKYLFRKEGQNVTLSCEQNLNHDAMYWYRQDPGQGLRLIYYSQIVNDFQKGDIAEGYSVSREKKESFPLTVTSAQKNPTAFYLCASSIGGPGLPYFGPGTRLLVL.

V is TRBV7-3 and J is TRBJ2-5; the match to TRBD2 covers 14 bases. Trimming removed 5 bases from V and 6 bases from J; junction bases left unmatched: 11. This CDR3 contains 17 residues. Germline-derived CDR1 and CDR2 are SGHTA and FQGTGA. This chain's CDR3 is CASSLGTSGRVGQTQYF. CDR3 coding DNA: TGTGCCAGCAGCCTCGGGACTAGCGGGAGAGTCGGCCAGACCCAGTACTTC.

The chain's CDR3 is CASSLIWVSWNIQYF. The DNA for the CDR3 is TGTGCCAGCAGCTTAATTTGGGTCAGCTGGAACATTCAGTACTTC. The J gene is TRBJ2-4, the V gene TRBV11-2, with D unclear. Per germline, CDR1 SGHAT and CDR2 FQNNGV. This CDR3 spans 15 amino acids. V was cut by 2 bases and J by 7 bases, with 15 bases left in between.

The chain uses TRBV18 and TRBJ2-5; D is unresolved. The V and J ends lost 2 bases and 7 bases respectively, with 23 bases between them. The CDR3 has 17 residues. Looked up from germline, CDR1 is KGHSH and CDR2 is LQKENI. The CDR3 is CASSPALGLSLSGTQYF. The CDR3 coding sequence is TGTGCCAGCTCACCAGCCCTAGGGCTATCCCTGAGTGGGACCCAGTACTTC.

This clone was counted a few times. The chain employs TRBV30 and TRBJ2-2, with D possibly being TRBD1 (6 bases). Trimming removed 4 bases at V and 4 bases at J, with 7 bases between. This CDR3 has 12 residues. In germline, CDR1 is GTSNPN, CDR2 SVGIG (reference sequence). The CDR3 protein is CAWNRATGELFF. For the CDR3, the DNA is TGTGCCTGGAACAGGGCCACCGGGGAGCTGTTTTTT.

J is TRBJ2-7 and V is TRBV7-2; D gene uncertain. V was trimmed by 3 bases and J by 7 bases, leaving 13 bases between them. The CDR3 is 13 amino acids. Per germline, CDR1 SGHTA and CDR2 FQGNSA. CDR3 nucleotide sequence: TGTGCCAGCAGCTTCTCCGTCATGCGGGAGCAGTACTTC. Encoded protein: CASSFSVMREQYF.

This sequence joins TRBV7-9 and TRBJ2-3; D tentatively fits TRBD1 or TRBD2 (5 bases each). The CDR3 length is 17 residues. Germline CDR1 is SEHNR and CDR2 is FQNEAQ (reference sequence). The ends were cut back, 1 base at V and 2 bases at J, with 16 bases in the middle. CDR3 amino acids: CASSLGLGRSFTDTQYF. Here the CDR3 DNA reads TGTGCCAGCAGCTTAGGGTTGGGACGTTCTTTCACAGATACGCAGTATTTT.

The chain is built from TRBV5-1 and TRBJ1-4; no firm D call. This CDR3 has 14 residues. Between the trimmed V and J ends, which lost 3 bases and 6 bases, there was a span of 12 bases. Germline CDR1 SGHRS, CDR2 YFSETQ. The CDR3 loop is CASSSGATDEKLFF. For the CDR3, the DNA is TGCGCCAGCAGCTCGGGAGCGACTGATGAAAAACTGTTTTTT.

The gene calls are TRBV28 and TRBJ1-2, with 8 bases fitting TRBD1. From germline, CDR1 is MDHEN and CDR2 SYDVKM. V dropped 5 bases and J dropped 4; count of bases not matched to a gene: 9. CDR3 length: 15 amino acids. For the CDR3, the DNA is TGTGCCAGCAGTGGACGCGCAGGGGGCGGCTATGGCTACACCTTC. Its translation: CASSGRAGGGYGYTF.

The CDR3 nucleotides are TGTGCCAGCAGCCCCCTTGGGAGCGCCAGCTCCTACAATGAGCAGTTCTTC. Protein product: CASSPLGSASSYNEQFF. The rearrangement links TRBV9 to TRBJ2-1; D is possibly TRBD2 (5 bases). The ends were cut back, 4 bases at V and 0 bases at J, with 17 bases in the middle. Germline-derived CDR1 and CDR2 are SGDLS and YYNGEE. The CDR3 length is 17 residues.

The chain employs TRBV30 and TRBJ1-5; perhaps TRBD1 as D (5 bases). Trimming stripped 2 bases from V and 2 bases from J, with 22 bases between. This CDR3 contains 18 residues. CDR1 is GTSNPN, CDR2 SVGIG, per germline (reference sequence). Written as DNA, the CDR3 is TGTGCCTGGAGTCCGCCGGGACCGGGACTGGTTGGCAATCAGCCCCAGCATTTT. It codes for CAWSPPGPGLVGNQPQHF.

The rearrangement joins TRBV7-9 to TRBJ2-7; tentative D call: TRBD2 (5 bases). This CDR3 is built from 13 residues. V dropped 5 bases and J dropped 0 bases, with 8 bases sitting between them. The germline CDR1 and CDR2 sequences are SEHNR and FQNEAQ (reference sequence). In nucleotides, the CDR3 is TGTGCCAGCAGCAGGAGCGGCTCCTACGAGCAGTACTTC. Amino acids: CASSRSGSYEQYF.

The chain links TRBV18 to TRBJ2-5; D is unresolved. Germline V gene lookup returns CDR1 KGHSH and CDR2 LQKENI. The CDR3 is made up of 14 amino acids. V lost 4 bases, J lost 5 bases, and 14 bases lay in between. CDR3 sequence: CASSLGQVVETQYF. CDR3 in DNA: TGTGCCAGCTCACTCGGGCAGGTCGTGGAGACCCAGTACTTC.